This record looks at one T cell receptor (beta chain) sequence and its context. Its specificity is not known. This sample stems from a study of T cell repertoires in cytomegalovirus infection. Across the whole study: As its CMV epitopes, the study selected recently identified HLA-C-restricted and well-studied HLA-B-restricted targets. Evidence of both CMV infection and a matching HLA type came from public TCR beta signatures. Study-level findings and limits: Cumulative public TCR beta family frequency identified CMV carriers with the relevant HLA. HLA-C-restricted CMV-specific TCR beta clonotypes prevailed in the ex vivo response.

V shed 6 bases and J shed 4 bases, with 16 bases lying between them. The germline CDR1 and CDR2 sequences are MNHEY and SVGEGT. This CDR3 spans 15 amino acids. A single record per CDR3 protein comes from TCRdb applying MiXCR to the reads. Among about 920,000 distinct CDR3 sequences, roughly 30% were seen once, and the ten largest hold around 15%. The sequence was collected from a human donor in good health (CMV status not recorded). Some clones in this sample may be carry-over from other donors' samples. The chain links TRBV6-2 or TRBV6-3 to TRBJ1-5; the D gene is possibly TRBD1 (5 bases). The starting material was cultured CD8+ T cells from PBMCs, obtained from culture after CMV antigen stimulation. DNA for the CDR3: TGTGCCAGCAGGGAGGTTAGGGGTTGGAATCAGCCCCAGCATTTT. Translated: CASREVRGWNQPQHF.